This T cell receptor beta chain appears in the sequencing data of a study of long-term antiretroviral therapy in people with HIV. Study information: A decade or so separates the oldest specimens from the later 2015 immediate-ART recommendation. The study, taken as a whole, reports: Across all time points, the repertoire was dominated by clones that expanded before ART.

As for this clone: The antigen remains unidentified.

Germline CDR1 and CDR2: SGDLS and YYNGEE. V was shortened by 1 base and J by 8 bases, with 7 bases between the two germline ends. The CDR3 runs to 13 residues. It was version v3.0 of the immunoSEQ assay that was run at survey level. Clones were read by immunoSEQ multiplex PCR, and TCRdb kept only the in-frame ones, dropping some. Here the sample spans over 9,500 clones, roughly 79% being singletons. The rearrangement joins TRBV9 to TRBJ1-6, with D uncertain. This TCR was recovered from a man aged 40-49 years with HIV. The starting material was unsorted PBMCs, obtained 1.8 years before starting antiretroviral therapy. CDR3 in amino acids: CASSVLLDSPLHF. CDR3 nucleotide sequence: TGTGCCAGCAGCGTACTCTTGGATTCACCCCTCCACTTT.